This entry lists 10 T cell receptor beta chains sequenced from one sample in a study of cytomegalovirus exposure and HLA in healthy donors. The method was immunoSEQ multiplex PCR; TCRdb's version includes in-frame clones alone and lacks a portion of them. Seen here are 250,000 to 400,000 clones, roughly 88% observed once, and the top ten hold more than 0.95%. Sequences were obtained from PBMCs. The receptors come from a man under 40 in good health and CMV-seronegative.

The CDR3 bases are TGTGCCAGCAGTTACTCGTCGGGGGGCTTTAACACTGAAGCTTTCTTT. The encoded protein is CASSYSSGGFNTEAFF. The V call is TRBV6-6, the J call TRBJ1-1; a weak D match, TRBD1 (6 bases). V lost 0 bases and J 2 bases, leaving 13 bases between the germline ends. Germline CDR1 is MNHNY and CDR2 is SVGAGI (reference sequence). This CDR3 has 16 residues.

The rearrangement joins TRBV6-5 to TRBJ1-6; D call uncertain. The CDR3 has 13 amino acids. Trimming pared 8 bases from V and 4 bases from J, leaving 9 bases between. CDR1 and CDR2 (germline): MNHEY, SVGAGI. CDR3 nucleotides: TGTGCCAGCCGAGCGGTGTATAATTCACCCCTCCACTTT. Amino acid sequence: CASRAVYNSPLHF.

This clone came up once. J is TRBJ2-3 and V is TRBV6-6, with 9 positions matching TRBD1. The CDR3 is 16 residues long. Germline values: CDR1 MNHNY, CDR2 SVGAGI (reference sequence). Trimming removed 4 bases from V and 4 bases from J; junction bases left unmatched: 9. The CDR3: CASSLRGQGVADTQYF. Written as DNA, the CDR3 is TGTGCCAGCAGTTTACGGGGACAGGGAGTCGCAGATACGCAGTATTTT.

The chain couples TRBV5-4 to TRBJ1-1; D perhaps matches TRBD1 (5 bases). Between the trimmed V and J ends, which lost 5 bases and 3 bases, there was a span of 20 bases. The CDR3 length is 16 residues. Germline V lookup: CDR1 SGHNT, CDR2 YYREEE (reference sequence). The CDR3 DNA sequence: TGTGCCAGCAGTACCGGTCTCATACAGGTAGACACTGAAGCTTTCTTT. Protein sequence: CASSTGLIQVDTEAFF.

The CDR3: CASGPGGVEAFF. DNA for the CDR3: TGTGCCAGTGGCCCCGGAGGCGTGGAAGCTTTCTTT. The V gene is TRBV6-1, the J gene TRBJ1-1; no clear D. The V gene's germline CDR1 is MNHNS and CDR2 SASEGT. The length of the CDR3 is 12 residues. V lost 9 bases and J lost 8, with 16 bases in between.

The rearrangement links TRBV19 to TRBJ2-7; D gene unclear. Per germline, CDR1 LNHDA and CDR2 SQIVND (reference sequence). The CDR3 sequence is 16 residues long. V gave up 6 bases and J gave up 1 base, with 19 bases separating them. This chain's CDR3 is CASSTQAQSLSYEQYF. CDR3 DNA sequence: TGTGCCAGTAGCACTCAGGCACAAAGCCTTTCCTACGAGCAGTACTTC.

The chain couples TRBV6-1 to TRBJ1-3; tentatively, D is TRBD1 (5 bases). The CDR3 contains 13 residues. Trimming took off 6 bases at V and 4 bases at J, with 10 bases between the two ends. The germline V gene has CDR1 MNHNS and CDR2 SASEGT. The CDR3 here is CASSPGLGNTIYF. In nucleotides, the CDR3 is TGTGCCAGCAGCCCAGGGTTGGGAAACACCATATATTTT.

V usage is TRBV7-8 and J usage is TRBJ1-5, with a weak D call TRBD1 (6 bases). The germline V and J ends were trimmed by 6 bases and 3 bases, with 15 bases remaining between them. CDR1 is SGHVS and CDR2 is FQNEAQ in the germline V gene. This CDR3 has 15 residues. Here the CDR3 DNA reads TGTGCCAGCAGGAGCACCGGACAGATCAATCAGCCCCAGCATTTT. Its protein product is CASRSTGQINQPQHF.

The CDR3 sequence: CASSLPTGGQETQYF. For the CDR3, the DNA is TGTGCCAGCAGTCTCCCGACAGGTGGGCAAGAGACCCAGTACTTC. The chain has TRBV28 and TRBJ2-5, with a possible D match to TRBD1 (6 bases). Germline V gene data show CDR1 as MDHEN and CDR2 as SYDVKM. V lost 5 bases to trimming and J lost 2 bases, with 15 bases between them. The CDR3 has 15 residues.

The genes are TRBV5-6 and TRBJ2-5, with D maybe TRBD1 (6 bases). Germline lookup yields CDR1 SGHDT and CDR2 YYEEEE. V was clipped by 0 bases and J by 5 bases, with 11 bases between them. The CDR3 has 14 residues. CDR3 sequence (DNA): TGTGCCAGCAGCTTGGGCTGGCAGGGGGAGACCCAGTACTTC. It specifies CASSLGWQGETQYF.